These 15 T cell receptor beta chains were sequenced from one sample in a study of T cells in Graves' hyperthyroidism and ophthalmopathy. From RNA transcripts, TCR beta CDR3 regions were amplified. First-round RT-PCR targeting the TCR CDR3 was performed with the HTBI primer set. TCRdb re-derived calls from the multiplex PCR reads in MiXCR, one entry per CDR3 protein. Of 500,000 to 750,000 distinct CDR3 sequences in the sample, around 16% were seen once. The sample taken for sequencing was blood. These receptors all come from a woman aged 25 to 39 with Graves' hyperthyroidism.

The sample holds a few counts of this clonotype. This chain connects TRBV5-1 to TRBJ2-1; TRBD2 aligns across 8 bases. V was pared by 0 bases and J by 8 bases, with 7 bases of the junction left unmatched. The CDR3 contains 15 residues. Germline CDR1 and CDR2: SGHRS and YFSETQ. The CDR3: CASSLERLAIHEQFF. For the CDR3, the DNA is TGCGCCAGCAGCTTGGAGCGACTAGCGATACATGAGCAGTTCTTC. Based on the CDR3 plus reference TRBV5-1 and TRBJ2-1, the full variable domain is KAGVTQTPRYLIKTRGQQVTLSCSPISGHRSVSWYQQTPGQGLQFLFEYFSETQRNKGNFPGRFSGRQFSNSRSEMNVSTLELGDSALYLCASSLERLAIHEQFFGPGTRLTVL.

The genes are TRBV19 and TRBJ1-2, with 7 bases aligning to TRBD1. CDR3 size: 15 residues. The V gene end was trimmed by 6 bases and the J gene end by 8 bases; junction bases not matched to a gene: 15. The V gene's germline CDR1 is LNHDA and CDR2 SQIVND (reference sequence). CDR3 DNA: TGTGCCAGTAGGACCAGGGACAGCCGCCTCGTGGGCTACACCTTC. Amino acids: CASRTRDSRLVGYTF. The whole variable domain, filled in from reference TRBV19 and TRBJ1-2, reads DGGITQSPKYLFRKEGQNVTLSCEQNLNHDAMYWYRQDPGQGLRLIYYSQIVNDFQKGDIAEGYSVSREKKESFPLTVTSAQKNPTAFYLCASRTRDSRLVGYTFGSGTRLTVV.

The sample holds many counts of this clonotype. The V gene is TRBV20-1, the J gene TRBJ2-1, with TRBD1 identical over 8 bases. V dropped 0 bases and J dropped 1; count of bases not matched to a gene: 8. Germline V gene lookup returns CDR1 DFQATT and CDR2 SNEGSKA (reference sequence). There are 17 residues in the CDR3. CDR3: CSARDWDRSPSYNEQFF. For the CDR3, the DNA is TGCAGTGCTAGAGATTGGGACAGGTCCCCTTCCTACAATGAGCAGTTCTTC.

The genes are TRBV19 and TRBJ2-1; perhaps TRBD2 as D (6 bases). The CDR3 is 17 residues long. Germline V lookup: CDR1 LNHDA, CDR2 SQIVND (reference sequence). V dropped 5 bases and J dropped 3 bases, with 20 bases sitting between them. CDR3 residues: CASSPRGAGGLYNEQFF. CDR3 DNA: TGTGCCAGTAGTCCCCGCGGAGCGGGCGGGCTCTACAATGAGCAGTTCTTC.

CDR3 residues: CASSESTRRTGELFF. CDR3 nucleotide sequence: TGTGCCAGCAGCGAGTCGACCCGTAGGACCGGGGAGCTGTTTTTT. The chain is built from TRBV7-9 and TRBJ2-2; D unclear. There are 15 residues in the CDR3. The V end was cut by 5 bases, the J end by 5 bases, with 15 bases between. Germline V gives CDR1 SEHNR, CDR2 FQNEAQ (reference sequence).

This clonotype was recorded many times. The V and J genes are TRBV18 and TRBJ2-7; D is possibly TRBD1 (6 bases). Trimming took 3 bases from V and 4 from J, leaving 13 bases between them. The CDR3 loop spans 14 amino acids. Germline-derived CDR1 and CDR2 are KGHSH and LQKENI. The CDR3 here is CASSPETGQYEQYF. CDR3 in DNA: TGTGCCAGCTCACCTGAAACAGGGCAGTACGAGCAGTACTTC.

This clonotype was counted many times. The CDR3 protein is CASSLVADRSPYEQYF. CDR3 sequence (DNA): TGTGCCAGCAGCTTAGTCGCGGACAGGAGTCCCTACGAGCAGTACTTC. The chain uses TRBV7-2 and TRBJ2-7; the match to TRBD1 covers 7 bases. The V gene's germline CDR1 is SGHTA and CDR2 FQGNSA. The trim removed 1 base at V and 2 bases at J, leaving 8 bases unmatched. This CDR3 comprises 16 residues.

This clonotype was recorded a few times. This rearrangement joins TRBV29-1 to TRBJ2-3; 8 positions match TRBD2. The CDR3 length is 16 residues. The J segment lost 2 bases and the V segment lost 1 base, leaving 8 bases of the junction unmatched. Germline V CDR1 and CDR2: SQVTM, ANQGSEA. The CDR3: CSVEVRLAWDTDTQYF. DNA for the CDR3: TGCAGCGTTGAAGTGCGACTAGCGTGGGACACAGATACGCAGTATTTT.

This clonotype was counted at least ten times. The chain recombines TRBV6-1 with TRBJ1-2, with 11 nucleotides matching TRBD1. The CDR3 consists of 14 residues. V was pared by 9 bases and J by 5 bases, with 8 bases of the junction left unmatched. Germline V gene lookup returns CDR1 MNHNS and CDR2 SASEGT. Written as DNA, the CDR3 is TGTGCCAGTAGAGGGACAGGGGGAGAGTATGGCTACACCTTC. This codes for CASRGTGGEYGYTF.

This clonotype was observed many times. The V call is TRBV27, the J call TRBJ1-1; D ambiguous. The CDR3 length is 13 residues. Trimming pared 4 bases from V and 2 bases from J, leaving 8 bases between. CDR1 MNHEY and CDR2 SMNVEV come from the germline V gene (reference sequence). The CDR3 DNA reads TGTGCCAGCAGTTCTTTGATAAACACTGAAGCTTTCTTT. This gives the protein CASSSLINTEAFF.

This clonotype was seen a handful of times. J is TRBJ1-5 and V is TRBV3-1, with 11 bases fitting TRBD1. V lost 4 bases and J lost 2; bases outside the gene matches: 4. The CDR3 covers 16 residues. Germline V gene data show CDR1 as LGHDT and CDR2 as YNNKEL (reference sequence). For the CDR3, the DNA is TGTGCCAGCAGCCCCGGGACAGGGGGTGGCAATCAGCCCCAGCATTTT. This gives the protein CASSPGTGGGNQPQHF.

This clonotype was counted many times. The chain links TRBV28 to TRBJ2-7; no clear D. This CDR3 contains 12 residues. V was pared by 6 bases and J by 2 bases, with 8 bases between. Germline CDR1 reads MDHEN; CDR2 reads SYDVKM. CDR3 amino acids: CASSLWAYEQYF. In DNA form, the CDR3 reads TGTGCCAGCAGCCTCTGGGCCTACGAGCAGTACTTC. Variable domain in full (rest from reference TRBV28 and TRBJ2-7): DVKVTQSSRYLVKRTGEKVFLECVQDMDHENMFWYRQDPGLGLRLIYFSYDVKMKEKGDIPEGYSVSREKKERFSLILESASTNQTSMYLCASSLWAYEQYFGPGTRLTVT.

The chain recombines TRBV7-9 with TRBJ2-1; the match to TRBD2 covers 9 bases. With 6 bases clipped from V and 0 bases from J, the junction kept 9 bases outside the gene matches. The CDR3 totals 17 residues. Germline V gene lookup returns CDR1 SEHNR and CDR2 FQNEAQ (reference sequence). CDR3 residues: CASSQGIAGASYNEQFF. CDR3 coding DNA: TGTGCCAGCAGTCAAGGGATAGCGGGGGCCTCCTACAATGAGCAGTTCTTC.

A few counts support this clonotype. The V call is TRBV6-1, the J call TRBJ2-7; a weak D match, TRBD2 (6 bases). There are 12 residues in the CDR3. V lost 5 bases to trimming and J lost 2 bases, with 7 bases between them. The germline V gene encodes CDR1 MNHNS and CDR2 SASEGT. Written as DNA, the CDR3 is TGTGCCAGCAGTTGGGGGGCCTACGAGCAGTACTTC. Translating gives CASSWGAYEQYF.

The chain carries TRBV6-6 and TRBJ1-2, with a possible D match to TRBD1 (6 bases). Trimming removed 1 base at V and 8 bases at J, with 11 bases between. The CDR3 is 13 residues long. Germline CDR1 reads MNHNY; CDR2 reads SVGAGI (reference sequence). CDR3 residues: CASSYWGAYGYTF. CDR3 coding DNA: TGTGCCAGCAGTTACTGGGGGGCTTACGGCTACACCTTC.